These 28 T cell receptor beta chains originate from one sample sequenced in a study of CD8 T cells in ankylosing spondylitis (dated by TCRdb to about 2017). Their antigen targets remain unknown. The library was built by means of 5' RACE. The data were produced on an Illumina HiSeq 2500. TCRdb reprocessing: public reads trimmed at Q25 with fastp, clones called with MiXCR, in-frame beta chains kept. Each CDR3 protein appears once, grouped with its most common genes and DNA. In all, the sample holds roughly 470,000 distinct CDR3 sequences, and roughly a quarter of those were seen once. Roughly 0.9% of the sample is held by the ten biggest clonotypes. The investigation overall reported the following: Blood from ankylosing spondylitis patients appeared to be characterized by a TCR beta motif composed of eight or nine highly homologous amino acid variants.

The sequenced material came from blood, either unsorted or a sorted T cell fraction (not recorded which). Every receptor here comes from a male donor with ankylosing spondylitis.

This clonotype was recorded a few times. The genes are TRBV7-2 and TRBJ2-5; weak D call: TRBD1 (6 bases). This CDR3 spans 15 amino acids. Per germline, CDR1 SGHTA and CDR2 FQGNSA. Trimming pared 5 bases from V and 2 bases from J, leaving 15 bases between. CDR3 amino acids: CASSLGGQLQETQYF. For the CDR3, the DNA is TGTGCCAGCAGCCTGGGCGGACAGCTACAAGAGACCCAGTACTTC. Together with reference TRBV7-2 and TRBJ2-5, the CDR3 gives the full variable domain: GAGVSQSPSNKVTEKGKDVELRCDPISGHTALYWYRQSLGQGLEFLIYFQGNSAPDKSGLPSDRFSAERTGGSVSTLTIQRTQQEDSAVYLCASSLGGQLQETQYFGPGTRLLVL.

In this sample, this clonotype turned up a few times. V and J are TRBV20-1 and TRBJ2-5, with no clear D. Trimming took off 4 bases at V and 4 bases at J, with 16 bases between the two ends. Germline lookup yields CDR1 DFQATT and CDR2 SNEGSKA (reference sequence). The CDR3 length is 14 residues. CDR3 amino acids: CSAKSRRGLETQYF. The CDR3 DNA is TGCAGTGCTAAGTCGCGACGAGGCTTAGAGACCCAGTACTTC.

At least ten counts were recorded for this clonotype. This chain joins TRBV7-2 and TRBJ2-3; D gene uncertain. This CDR3 has 11 residues. Germline CDR1 SGHTA, CDR2 FQGNSA. V was pared by 3 bases and J by 5 bases, with 3 bases between. The CDR3 DNA reads TGTGCCAGCAGCTTGATAGATACGCAGTATTTT. It translates to CASSLIDTQYF.

This clonotype has just a few counts. V and J are TRBV20-1 and TRBJ2-1, with 7 bases that match TRBD2. The trim removed 6 bases at V and 4 bases at J, leaving 12 bases unmatched. Germline values: CDR1 DFQATT, CDR2 SNEGSKA (reference sequence). The CDR3 consists of 15 residues. The CDR3, as DNA: TGCAGTGCCACGGCGGACGGGAGGATTTACAATGAGCAGTTCTTC. Amino acid sequence: CSATADGRIYNEQFF.

The sample holds a few counts of this clonotype. V is TRBV12-3 or TRBV12-4 and J is TRBJ1-5; D gene ambiguous. V was cut by 4 bases and J by 9 bases, with 7 bases left in between. The CDR3 runs to 11 residues. CDR3 coding DNA: TGTGCCAGCAGTTCTCTCCCGCCCCAGCATTTT. It yields the protein CASSSLPPQHF.

This clonotype has a handful of counts. The gene calls are TRBV5-1 and TRBJ2-1, with 9 bases fitting TRBD2. CDR3 size: 15 residues. The junction had 5 bases not matched to a gene; V was cut back by 1 base and J by 6 bases. Germline-derived CDR1 and CDR2 are SGHRS and YFSETQ. CDR3 region: CASSLMAGGVNEQFF. The CDR3 DNA reads TGCGCCAGCAGCTTGATGGCGGGAGGGGTCAATGAGCAGTTCTTC.

J is TRBJ1-1 and V is TRBV29-1; D not resolved. The CDR3 contains 12 residues. CDR1 SQVTM and CDR2 ANQGSEA come from the germline V gene. Trimming cost V 1 base and J 7 bases, with 10 bases left between them. The CDR3 loop is CSVEGQKLEAFF. DNA of the CDR3: TGCAGCGTTGAAGGGCAAAAACTTGAAGCTTTCTTT.

The V and J genes are TRBV3-1 and TRBJ2-5, with D possibly being TRBD1 or TRBD2 (7 bases each). The CDR3 runs 15 residues. V was trimmed by 4 bases and J by 5 bases, leaving 17 bases between them. CDR1 and CDR2 from the germline V gene are LGHDT and YNNKEL (reference sequence). CDR3 coding DNA: TGTGCCAGCAGCCCCCGACAGGGAGGGTGGGAGACCCAGTACTTC. Its protein product is CASSPRQGGWETQYF.

There are a few counts of this clonotype. The chain recombines TRBV7-9 with TRBJ2-1; 7 bases are shared with TRBD2. Trimming cost V 1 base and J 6 bases; bases outside gene matches: 6. This CDR3 spans 15 amino acids. The germline CDR1 and CDR2 sequences are SEHNR and FQNEAQ (reference sequence). The CDR3 spells CASSLEGGRGNEQFF. In DNA, the CDR3 is TGTGCCAGCAGCTTAGAAGGCGGGAGAGGCAATGAGCAGTTCTTC.

The chain uses TRBV5-1 and TRBJ2-7; D is unresolved. Germline V CDR1 and CDR2: SGHRS, YFSETQ. The length of the CDR3 is 14 residues. The V and J ends lost 0 bases and 7 bases respectively, with 14 bases between them. CDR3 in amino acids: CASSLGQTPGEQYF. In nucleotides, the CDR3 is TGCGCCAGCAGCTTGGGTCAGACCCCTGGGGAGCAGTACTTC.

This clonotype was detected a few times. The genes are TRBV7-2 and TRBJ2-3; the D is unclear. This CDR3 is built from 15 residues. Germline loops: CDR1 SGHTA, CDR2 FQGNSA. V was pared by 8 bases and J by 2 bases, with 17 bases between. As DNA, the CDR3 is TGTGCCAGCGTTCTCTCCGGCGGAGACACAGATACGCAGTATTTT. Encoded protein: CASVLSGGDTDTQYF.

The CDR3 is CASQRATREHSEQFF. CDR3 nucleotides: TGCGCCAGTCAGCGGGCTACCCGAGAGCACAGTGAGCAGTTCTTC. The rearrangement uses TRBV5-1 and TRBJ2-1, with a possible D match to TRBD2 (6 bases). The CDR3 has 15 residues. Germline V CDR1 and CDR2: SGHRS, YFSETQ. V was pared by 8 bases and J by 9 bases, with 24 bases between.

The CDR3 loop reads CASSEVGVGGKDTQYF. CDR3 bases: TGTGCCAGCAGTGAAGTGGGGGTCGGGGGGAAAGATACGCAGTATTTT. The chain has TRBV6-1 and TRBJ2-3, with TRBD2 identical over 7 bases. This CDR3 region has 16 residues. Germline-derived CDR1 and CDR2 are MNHNS and SASEGT. Trimming removed 1 base from V and 5 bases from J; junction bases left unmatched: 9.

This clonotype was counted only a few times. The chain combines TRBV12-3 or TRBV12-4 with TRBJ1-1; a possible D gene is TRBD1 (5 bases). Trimming cost V 3 bases and J 5 bases, with 13 bases left between them. The CDR3 is 14 amino acids. In nucleotides, the CDR3 is TGTGCCAGCAGTTTTGCCTCGGGGACTACTGAAGCTTTCTTT. Its translation is CASSFASGTTEAFF.

The chain couples TRBV12-3 or TRBV12-4 to TRBJ1-5; 8 nucleotides match TRBD1. After removal of 8 bases from V and 4 bases from J, the junction contained 4 bases not matched to a gene. The CDR3 is 13 residues long. This CDR3 is CASLDRVNQPQHF. In DNA, the CDR3 is TGTGCCAGCCTGGACAGGGTGAATCAGCCCCAGCATTTT.

This clonotype was found a few times. The chain couples TRBV20-1 to TRBJ1-1, with 11 bases lining up with TRBD1. The CDR3 consists of 14 residues. The trim removed 6 bases at V and 4 bases at J, leaving 7 bases unmatched. CDR1 is DFQATT and CDR2 is SNEGSKA in the germline V gene (reference sequence). Here the CDR3 reads CSAHGDRGFTEAFF. CDR3 coding DNA: TGCAGTGCCCACGGGGACAGGGGGTTCACTGAAGCTTTCTTT.

This clonotype was recorded a few times. The chain joins TRBV6-2 or TRBV6-3 to TRBJ2-2, with D perhaps TRBD2 (5 bases). CDR1 is MNHEY, CDR2 SVGEGT, per germline. CDR3 length equals 17 residues. V was shortened by 0 bases and J by 1 base, with 12 bases between the two germline ends. Here the CDR3 DNA reads TGTGCCAGCAGTTACTCCCTCGGGAACCTGAACACCGGGGAGCTGTTTTTT. This gives the protein CASSYSLGNLNTGELFF.

CDR3 sequence: CASSQDRSYEQYF. CDR3 coding DNA: TGTGCCAGCAGCCAAGATAGAAGCTACGAGCAGTACTTC. The V call is TRBV14, the J call TRBJ2-7; D ambiguous. Germline CDR1 and CDR2: SGHDN and FVKESK. Trimming took 0 bases from V and 3 from J, leaving 6 bases between them. CDR3 length: 13 residues.

This clonotype was counted a few times. The rearrangement uses TRBV12-3 or TRBV12-4 and TRBJ2-7; D possibly uses TRBD1 or TRBD2 (5 bases each). The CDR3 runs 14 residues. V lost 3 bases and J 2 bases, leaving 11 bases between the germline ends. CDR3 region: CASSFRGAPYEQYF. For the CDR3, the DNA is TGTGCCAGCAGTTTCCGAGGGGCTCCCTACGAGCAGTACTTC.

The chain recombines TRBV9 with TRBJ2-1; possibly TRBD1 for D (5 bases). In germline, CDR1 is SGDLS, CDR2 YYNGEE. Trimming removed 0 bases from V and 2 bases from J, with 6 bases in between. The CDR3 sequence is 14 residues long. The CDR3 region has the DNA TGTGCCAGCAGCGTAGGGGGCACCTACAATGAGCAGTTCTTC. Protein product: CASSVGGTYNEQFF.

In this sample, this clonotype turned up a few times. V gene TRBV7-9 combines with J gene TRBJ1-1, with D uncertain. In germline, CDR1 is SEHNR, CDR2 FQNEAQ (reference sequence). V shed 7 bases and J shed 3 bases, with 12 bases lying between them. CDR3 length equals 13 residues. The CDR3 sequence: CASISVGDTEAFF. CDR3 sequence (DNA): TGTGCCAGCATCTCAGTCGGGGACACTGAAGCTTTCTTT.

This clonotype was recorded a few times. This chain joins TRBV12-3 or TRBV12-4 and TRBJ2-5; 7 bases are shared with TRBD2. The CDR3 covers 15 residues. The J segment lost 1 base and the V segment lost 5 bases, leaving 7 bases of the junction unmatched. CDR3 nucleotides: TGTGCCAGCAGTGTTGGGTGGGGGGGCCAAGAGACCCAGTACTTC. Its translation is CASSVGWGGQETQYF.

The chain joins TRBV10-3 to TRBJ2-2, with D possibly matching TRBD2 (6 bases). This CDR3 spans 14 amino acids. The V gene lost 5 bases and the J gene lost 5 bases, with 12 bases spanning the gap. CDR1 is ENHRY, CDR2 SYGVKD, per germline. In DNA, the CDR3 is TGTGCCATCAGTACGGTAGCGGCTACCGGGGAGCTGTTTTTT. It is translated as CAISTVAATGELFF.

This rearrangement joins TRBV6-5 to TRBJ1-1; the match to TRBD1 covers 7 bases. CDR1 is MNHEY and CDR2 is SVGAGI in the germline V gene. Unmatched junction bases numbered 5, after V lost 10 bases and J lost 6 bases. The CDR3 contains 11 residues. The CDR3 reads CATLQGAEAFF. Here the CDR3 DNA reads TGTGCCACCTTGCAGGGGGCTGAAGCTTTCTTT.

This clonotype was seen more than once but under ten times. The chain employs TRBV20-1 and TRBJ2-7; 13 nucleotides align to TRBD2. The germline CDR1 and CDR2 sequences are DFQATT and SNEGSKA (reference sequence). The CDR3 extends over 15 amino acids. V was pared by 1 base and J by 5 bases, with 5 bases of the junction left unmatched. CDR3: CSARGGLAGYDEQYV. The DNA for the CDR3 is TGCAGTGCTAGAGGGGGACTAGCGGGATATGACGAGCAGTACGTC.

The chain is built from TRBV7-2 and TRBJ1-2; perhaps TRBD1 as D (6 bases). CDR1 and CDR2 (germline): SGHTA, FQGNSA. The CDR3 has 14 amino acids. Trimming pared 5 bases from V and 8 bases from J, leaving 18 bases between. The CDR3 DNA reads as TGTGCCAGCAGCCTAAAACCGGGGGGCCCAGGCTACACCTTC. This codes for CASSLKPGGPGYTF.

The CDR3 spells CASSSSTGGRIEQFF. CDR3 nucleotide sequence: TGTGCCAGCAGCTCCTCGACGGGCGGGAGAATTGAGCAGTTCTTC. The V call is TRBV7-2, the J call TRBJ2-1; 7 nucleotides align to TRBD2. V dropped 4 bases and J dropped 9; count of bases not matched to a gene: 12. The germline V gene has CDR1 SGHTA and CDR2 FQGNSA. The CDR3 is 15 residues long. Variable domain in full (rest from reference TRBV7-2 and TRBJ2-1): GAGVSQSPSNKVTEKGKDVELRCDPISGHTALYWYRQSLGQGLEFLIYFQGNSAPDKSGLPSDRFSAERTGGSVSTLTIQRTQQEDSAVYLCASSSSTGGRIEQFFGPGTRLTVL.

This clonotype showed up just a few times. The chain combines TRBV10-3 with TRBJ2-6; D might be TRBD1 or TRBD2, each matching 5 bases. The germline CDR1 and CDR2 sequences are ENHRY and SYGVKD. Trimming stripped 2 bases from V and 0 bases from J, with 20 bases between. This CDR3 has 20 amino acids. The CDR3 DNA sequence: TGTGCCATCAGTGAGGGTCGTATGGGGGTAACGACCTCTGGGGCCAACGTCCTGACTTTC. Translated, it gives CAISEGRMGVTTSGANVLTF.